Below, 31 T cell receptor beta chains from the same sample are listed, as sequenced in a study of cytomegalovirus exposure and HLA in healthy donors (dated by TCRdb to 2016 to 2017). The library was obtained by the immunoSEQ multiplex PCR assay. The multiplex PCR relied on a mix of 60 forward primers for TCR Vbeta segments and 13 reverse primers for TCR Jbeta segments. TCRdb re-hosts the immuneACCESS table, in-frame sequences only. Its copies lack some clones; in the studies checked, an unresolved V gene accounts for under half of them, and the cause for the rest is not known. Counted in this sample were about 120,000 clones; roughly 82% of them appeared once. The ten largest clones add up to just under 3% of the sample. The sequenced sample consisted of PBMCs. All receptors come from a woman aged 35 to 49 in good health and CMV-seropositive.

The chain joins TRBV15 to TRBJ1-2, with TRBD1 matching over 10 bases. Trimming took 0 bases from V and 8 from J; bases not matched to a gene: 6. There are 15 residues in the CDR3. Per germline, CDR1 LNHNV and CDR2 YYDKDF (reference sequence). CDR3 amino acids: CATSREKTGGYGYTF. CDR3 DNA: TGTGCCACCAGCAGAGAGAAGACAGGGGGCTACGGCTACACCTTC.

The genes are TRBV6-5 and TRBJ2-7; the D is unclear. CDR3 size: 15 residues. Germline CDR1 and CDR2: MNHEY and SVGAGI. V dropped 5 bases and J dropped 0 bases, with 14 bases sitting between them. CDR3: CASSKVGYSSYEQYF. The DNA for the CDR3 is TGTGCCAGCAGTAAGGTGGGCTACAGCTCCTACGAGCAGTACTTC.

This clone was detected only a few times. The rearrangement links TRBV7-2 to TRBJ1-3; no clear D gene. The CDR3 is 13 amino acids. Per the germline V gene, CDR1 is SGHTA and CDR2 is FQGNSA. V lost 5 bases to trimming and J lost 2 bases, with 7 bases between them. The CDR3 region is CASSTYTGNTIYF. Written as DNA, the CDR3 is TGTGCCAGCAGCACGTACACTGGAAACACCATATATTTT.

V usage is TRBV5-6 and J usage is TRBJ2-7; the match to TRBD1 covers 10 bases. CDR3 length equals 17 residues. The J segment lost 0 bases and the V segment lost 2 bases, leaving 8 bases of the junction unmatched. The germline gives CDR1 SGHDT, CDR2 YYEEEE. CDR3 sequence: CASSFSWGTGDSYEQYF. The CDR3 DNA reads TGTGCCAGCAGCTTTTCCTGGGGGACAGGGGACTCCTACGAGCAGTACTTC.

Here the CDR3 reads CACFLGVQETQYF. The CDR3 bases are TGTGCCTGCTTCCTGGGAGTTCAAGAGACCCAGTACTTC. The gene calls are TRBV30 and TRBJ2-5, with a weak D call TRBD2 (5 bases). There are 13 residues in the CDR3. V lost 6 bases and J lost 2, with 13 bases in between. From germline, CDR1 is GTSNPN and CDR2 SVGIG (reference sequence).

CDR3 DNA sequence: TGTGCCAGCAGCCAGGAAGGGACAGCTCAAAATCAGCCCCAGCATTTT. Translation gives CASSQEGTAQNQPQHF. The V call is TRBV4-2, the J call TRBJ1-5; 7 nucleotides align to TRBD1. CDR1 is LGHNA and CDR2 is YNFKEQ in the germline V gene. Trimming removed 3 bases from V and 4 bases from J; junction bases left unmatched: 9. This CDR3 is 16 amino acids long.

The chain couples TRBV6-1 to TRBJ1-5, with TRBD1 identical over 7 bases. The CDR3 length is 15 residues. V was pared by 0 bases and J by 4 bases, with 3 bases of the junction left unmatched. Looked up from germline, CDR1 is MNHNS and CDR2 is SASEGT. Here the CDR3 DNA reads TGTGCCAGCAGTGAAGCGGGACAGTGGAATCAGCCCCAGCATTTT. Its translation: CASSEAGQWNQPQHF.

This clone was counted between two and nine times. This chain links TRBV6-5 with TRBJ1-4; 9 positions match TRBD1. Germline values: CDR1 MNHEY, CDR2 SVGAGI. The CDR3 totals 14 residues. The junction had 7 bases not matched to a gene; V was cut back by 6 bases and J by 8 bases. CDR3 amino acids: CASSFGQGREKLFF. In nucleotides, the CDR3 is TGTGCCAGCAGCTTTGGACAGGGGAGGGAAAAACTGTTTTTT.

V gene TRBV5-4 combines with J gene TRBJ1-2; 8 bases map to TRBD1. With V trimmed by 3 bases and J by 7 bases, 8 bases remained unmatched. The V gene's germline CDR1 is SGHNT and CDR2 YYREEE (reference sequence). CDR3 size: 14 residues. CDR3: CASSSPTGEGGYTF. The CDR3 DNA is TGTGCCAGCAGCTCCCCGACAGGGGAGGGTGGCTACACCTTC.

The chain combines TRBV2 with TRBJ2-1; D might be TRBD1 (6 bases). The V end lost 6 bases, the J end lost 0 bases, and 9 bases lay between the germline ends. CDR3 length: 14 residues. The germline V gene encodes CDR1 SNHLY and CDR2 FYNNEI. CDR3 DNA sequence: TGTGCCAGCAGAACAGGGAGCTCCTACAATGAGCAGTTCTTC. Protein: CASRTGSSYNEQFF.

The V and J genes are TRBV7-6 and TRBJ1-1; 7 bases fit TRBD1. From germline, CDR1 is SGHVS and CDR2 FNYEAQ. The V and J ends lost 3 bases and 6 bases, in that order; junction bases with no gene match: 4. This CDR3 contains 13 residues. The CDR3, as DNA: TGTGCCAGCAGCTTGAATCAGGGGGCTGAAGCTTTCTTT. As protein: CASSLNQGAEAFF.

The J gene is TRBJ2-2, the V gene TRBV2; maybe TRBD1 (6 bases). This CDR3 region has 15 residues. Trimming shortened V by 8 bases and J by 0 bases, and 13 bases separated the two germline ends. Germline values: CDR1 SNHLY, CDR2 FYNNEI. The CDR3 bases are TGTGCCAGCCGATCAGGGGTTGCGAACACCGGGGAGCTGTTTTTT. This sequence encodes CASRSGVANTGELFF.

This clone has only a few counts. J is TRBJ2-7 and V is TRBV29-1; 12 bases agree with TRBD1. The CDR3 has 15 residues. CDR1 and CDR2 from the germline V gene are SQVTM and ANQGSEA. J lost 6 bases, V lost 6 bases, and 12 bases had no gene match. CDR3 residues: CSVSGQGASPSEQYF. The CDR3 nucleotides are TGCAGCGTCTCGGGACAGGGGGCCTCTCCTAGCGAGCAGTACTTC.

The chain employs TRBV29-1 and TRBJ2-5; 12 bases line up with TRBD1. The end of the DNA is better explained by TRBJ2-7, so the J call may be wrong. Germline-derived CDR1 and CDR2 are SQVTM and ANQGSEA. The CDR3 spans 13 residues. As DNA, the CDR3 is TGCAGCGTTTGGGACAGGGGGCGGAACGAGCAGTACTTC. Translated: CSVWDRGRNEQYF.

The rearrangement joins TRBV6-5 to TRBJ1-1, with D hard to call. The CDR3 is 12 amino acids. V lost 2 bases to trimming and J lost 6 bases, with 7 bases between them. Germline V gene sequence: CDR1 MNHEY, CDR2 SVGAGI. Here the CDR3 reads CASSYMGAEAFF. The CDR3 DNA reads TGTGCCAGCAGTTACATGGGCGCTGAAGCTTTCTTT.

The gene calls are TRBV9 and TRBJ1-2; 7 positions agree with TRBD1. The CDR3 has 15 residues. The V gene's germline CDR1 is SGDLS and CDR2 YYNGEE. The junction had 12 bases not matched to a gene; V was cut back by 3 bases and J by 7 bases. The CDR3 bases are TGTGCCAGCAGCGATAAGACAGGGAGAAAATCTGGCTACACCTTC. This codes for CASSDKTGRKSGYTF. The whole variable domain, filled in from reference TRBV9 and TRBJ1-2, reads DSGVTQTPKHLITATGQRVTLRCSPRSGDLSVYWYQQSLDQGLQFLIQYYNGEERAKGNILERFSAQQFPDLHSELNLSSLELGDSALYFCASSDKTGRKSGYTFGSGTRLTVV.

This clone was seen a handful of times. V is TRBV19 and J is TRBJ2-7, with a tentative D call TRBD1 (6 bases). The CDR3 loop spans 15 amino acids. The germline gives CDR1 LNHDA, CDR2 SQIVND (reference sequence). Trimming removed 5 bases at V and 6 bases at J, with 20 bases between. DNA for the CDR3: TGTGCCAGTAGTGGAAGACAGGACCAGACGGGCGAGCAGTACTTC. Encoded protein: CASSGRQDQTGEQYF.

This clone was picked up a small number of times. The chain carries TRBV4-1 and TRBJ2-7; D possibly corresponds to TRBD2 (6 bases). The CDR3 length is 15 residues. The V end was cut by 0 bases, the J end by 3 bases, with 12 bases between. Germline V lookup: CDR1 MGHRA, CDR2 YSYEKL. For the CDR3, the DNA is TGCGCCAGCAGCCAAGATTTCGGGGGTCTCTACGAGCAGTACTTC. Translating gives CASSQDFGGLYEQYF.

V and J are TRBV5-8 and TRBJ2-5; 12 bases map to TRBD2. The germline V gene encodes CDR1 SGHTS and CDR2 YDEGEE. Losses at the gene ends were 0 bases for V and 1 base for J; bases not matched to a gene: 1. The CDR3 is 16 amino acids. The CDR3 sequence is CASSLGTSGTQETQYF. CDR3 DNA: TGTGCCAGCAGCTTGGGGACTAGCGGGACCCAAGAGACCCAGTACTTC.

The table lists this clone with a count of one. The chain links TRBV5-6 to TRBJ2-1; D unclear. Germline CDR1 and CDR2: SGHDT and YYEEEE. V was trimmed by 4 bases and J by 5 bases, leaving 19 bases between them. CDR3 length equals 16 residues. As DNA, the CDR3 is TGTGCCAGCAGCACAACGCTGGCGGTTCGTAACAATGAGCAGTTCTTC. Translation: CASSTTLAVRNNEQFF.

The CDR3 DNA reads as TGTGCCAGCAGCTTAGCAGGGCGGGCATATGAAGGCTACACCTTC. Amino acid sequence: CASSLAGRAYEGYTF. The chain employs TRBV7-8 and TRBJ1-2; D is undetermined. The CDR3 sequence is 15 residues long. V lost 0 bases and J lost 8, with 16 bases in between. Germline lookup yields CDR1 SGHVS and CDR2 FQNEAQ.

A single count supports this clone. This chain connects TRBV18 to TRBJ2-7; the D gene is possibly TRBD2 (6 bases). Trimming removed 1 base from V and 0 bases from J, with 7 bases in between. CDR1 and CDR2 (germline): KGHSH, LQKENI. CDR3 size: 14 residues. As DNA, the CDR3 is TGTGCCAGCTCACCACGGGGGGTCTCCTACGAGCAGTACTTC. This sequence encodes CASSPRGVSYEQYF.

V usage is TRBV6-4 and J usage is TRBJ2-7; TRBD2 is a possible D gene (6 bases). The CDR3 has 15 residues. Germline CDR1 is MRHNA and CDR2 is SNTAGT. V was shortened by 3 bases and J by 1 base, with 13 bases between the two germline ends. The CDR3: CASSEQEGNSYEQYF. CDR3 DNA: TGTGCCAGCAGTGAACAGGAGGGCAATTCCTACGAGCAGTACTTC.

The chain has TRBV5-4 and TRBJ1-1, with 9 bases fitting TRBD1. This CDR3 contains 17 residues. Germline V gives CDR1 SGHNT, CDR2 YYREEE (reference sequence). Trimming took 3 bases from V and 0 from J; bases not matched to a gene: 9. CDR3 nucleotides: TGTGCCAGCAGCTCCGGACAGGGGTGGTTTTTGAACACTGAAGCTTTCTTT. Protein: CASSSGQGWFLNTEAFF.

This clone has just one count. The rearrangement joins TRBV25-1 to TRBJ1-5, with TRBD1 matching 7 bases. With V trimmed by 5 bases and J by 1 base, 2 bases remained unmatched. This CDR3 has 14 amino acids. Germline V CDR1 and CDR2: MGHDK, SYGVNS. This chain's CDR3 is CASSQGGSNQPQHF. The CDR3 bases are TGTGCCAGCAGTCAGGGGGGAAGCAATCAGCCCCAGCATTTT. Full variable domain (missing parts from reference TRBV25-1 and TRBJ1-5): EADIYQTPRYLVIGTGKKITLECSQTMGHDKMYWYQQDPGMELHLIHYSYGVNSTEKGDLSSESTVSRIRTEHFPLTLESARPSHTSQYLCASSQGGSNQPQHFGDGTRLSIL.

This chain uses TRBV27 with TRBJ2-1, with 10 bases fitting TRBD2. CDR3 size: 17 residues. After removal of 1 base from V and 7 bases from J, the junction contained 10 bases not matched to a gene. Per the germline V gene, CDR1 is MNHEY and CDR2 is SMNVEV (reference sequence). The CDR3 DNA reads as TGTGCCAGCAGTTTATGGGCACTAGCGGGGCCGGGGAATGAGCAGTTCTTC. The encoded protein is CASSLWALAGPGNEQFF.

The chain links TRBV19 to TRBJ1-1; 8 positions agree with TRBD1. The germline gives CDR1 LNHDA, CDR2 SQIVND (reference sequence). The J segment lost 4 bases and the V segment lost 6 bases, leaving 1 base of the junction unmatched. The CDR3 is made up of 12 amino acids. In DNA form, the CDR3 reads TGTGCCAGTAGAACAGGGGGCACTGAAGCTTTCTTT. Translated, it gives CASRTGGTEAFF. Using reference TRBV19 and TRBJ1-1 for the parts outside the CDR3, the full variable domain is DGGITQSPKYLFRKEGQNVTLSCEQNLNHDAMYWYRQDPGQGLRLIYYSQIVNDFQKGDIAEGYSVSREKKESFPLTVTSAQKNPTAFYLCASRTGGTEAFFGQGTRLTVV.

The chain carries TRBV6-1 and TRBJ2-7, with D perhaps TRBD2 (5 bases). The V end was cut by 3 bases, the J end by 4 bases, with 13 bases between. Germline V lookup: CDR1 MNHNS, CDR2 SASEGT. There are 14 residues in the CDR3. The CDR3 is CASSDSPTGYEQYF. Written as DNA, the CDR3 is TGTGCCAGCAGTGACAGCCCTACGGGGTACGAGCAGTACTTC.

This CDR3 reads CASSRDRDYGYTF. The DNA for the CDR3 is TGTGCCAGCAGTCGGGACAGGGACTATGGCTACACCTTC. The chain links TRBV5-8 to TRBJ1-2, with TRBD1 matching 9 bases. The CDR3 sequence is 13 residues long. Germline assignment: CDR1 SGHTS and CDR2 YDEGEE. Trimming removed 5 bases from V and 3 bases from J; junction bases left unmatched: 2.

This rearrangement joins TRBV6-5 to TRBJ1-6, with 10 bases fitting TRBD1. The CDR3 extends over 15 amino acids. Germline CDR1 is MNHEY and CDR2 is SVGAGI. V dropped 5 bases and J dropped 7; count of bases not matched to a gene: 5. Here the CDR3 reads CASSSPDRGNSPLHF. CDR3 coding DNA: TGTGCCAGCAGTAGTCCGGACAGGGGGAATTCACCCCTCCACTTT.

The chain carries TRBV12-1 and TRBJ1-1. TRBV12-1 is classified as a pseudogene. The CDR3 sequence is 18 residues long. In DNA form, the CDR3 reads TGTGCCAGCAGCTTTGAAGTGCCATGCGCCATGATGAACACTGAAGCTTTCTTT. This encodes CASSFEVPCAMMNTEAFF.